The sequence of this T cell receptor beta chain was determined in a study of T-cell reconstitution after alpha-beta-depleted transplantation in children. A library of TCRbeta sequences, prepared with unique molecular identifiers, was generated. Each CDR3 protein is one row after TCRdb ran MiXCR on the PCR reads. The repertoire holds 600,000 to 700,000 distinct CDR3 sequences, roughly 17% seen once, with around 0.96% in the top ten. This clonotype has just a few counts. Germline CDR1 is LGHNA and CDR2 is YSLEER. Trimming cost V 2 bases and J 0 bases; bases outside gene matches: 11. This CDR3 is 18 amino acids long.

Sequences were derived from PBMCs from the stem cell graft donor, sampled from the stem cell graft. This clonotype was obtained from a human donor who donated a stem cell graft to a child with acute myeloid leukemia. V is TRBV4-3 and J is TRBJ2-3; TRBD1 agrees at 7 bases. In nucleotides, the CDR3 is TGCGCCAGCAGCCAACTGAACACAGGGGTCCCAAGCACAGATACGCAGTATTTT. This gives the protein CASSQLNTGVPSTDTQYF.